This TCR beta chain comes out of a study of cytomegalovirus exposure and HLA in healthy donors. Study as a whole: From donors who were HLA-typed, an early data release held 65 million to 85 million unique TCRs.

Germline V lookup: CDR1 SGDLS, CDR2 YYNGEE. V lost 3 bases to trimming and J lost 4 bases; unmatched junction nucleotides: 7. CDR3 length equals 15 residues. Vbeta (60) and Jbeta (13) primers were used in the PCR. Repertoires were generated with immunoSEQ multiplex PCR, while TCRdb's copy carries only in-frame clones and drops some. The table records fewer than 200,000 clones, roughly 87% of them present only once. Study findings and constraints: In a later analysis, TCR association rates varied by HLA locus: DRB1 most, HLA-C fewest. The study listed under 200 cytomegalovirus-associated TCR beta chains.

As concerns this clone: As yet, its antigen is unknown.

The specimen sequenced was PBMCs. The clonotype was recovered from a girl under three years old in good health and CMV-seronegative. The J gene is TRBJ1-3, the V gene TRBV9, with TRBD1 matching 7 bases. CDR3 amino acids: CASSADRAGGNTIYF. CDR3 sequence (DNA): TGTGCCAGCAGCGCCGACAGGGCCGGCGGAAACACCATATATTTT.